The clone carrying this T cell receptor beta chain was seen many times. These data belong to a study of early T cells in non-severe SARS-CoV-2 infection. Study-wide context: Unsorted whole-blood RNA was sequenced in bulk, leaving chains unpaired.

Trimming shortened V by 2 bases and J by 0 bases, and 11 bases separated the two germline ends. Germline V CDR1 and CDR2: MNHEY, SVGAGI. The length of the CDR3 is 16 residues. TCRdb called the 5' RACE reads again in MiXCR, with one record for every CDR3 protein. This table holds tens of thousands of distinct CDR3 sequences, around 3% found once. This clonotype originated in an adult who was a healthcare worker with PCR-confirmed SARS-CoV-2 infection or an uninfected control (not recorded which). The chain links TRBV6-5 to TRBJ1-3; TRBD1 is a possible D gene (6 bases). What was sequenced was whole blood. Written as DNA, the CDR3 is TGTGCCAGCAGTTACGCTTCGACAGGCTCTGGAAACACCATATATTTT. Translating it yields CASSYASTGSGNTIYF.